This TCR beta chain was obtained from a study of T cell changes during pregnancy in multiple sclerosis. Libraries were prepared by immunoSEQ multiplex PCR; TCRdb keeps only in-frame clonotypes and omits some of them. The table includes fewer than 90,000 clones, around 94% detected once. The V and J ends lost 3 bases and 1 base respectively, with 6 bases between them. CDR1 and CDR2 from the germline V gene are SGHTA and FQGNSA. This CDR3 spans 13 amino acids. The clonotype was recovered from a female donor in good health, enrolled as a control in a pregnancy study. The sample here was peripheral blood, taken after pregnancy. J is TRBJ1-1 and V is TRBV7-2; D unresolved. CDR3 DNA sequence: TGTGCCAGCAGCTTCCAGGAGAACACTGAAGCTTTCTTT. Its protein is CASSFQENTEAFF.